The clone carrying this T cell receptor (beta chain) was seen a few times. Its specificity is not known. CDR3 length equals 13 residues. Looked up from germline, CDR1 is MDHEN and CDR2 is SYDVKM. V shed 7 bases and J shed 4 bases, with 12 bases lying between them. The sample is drawn from a study of identical twins. Study-level results: Conclusions leaned on cross-sectional statistical analysis and did not track the same donors over time.

TCRdb processed the 5' RACE reads anew with MiXCR; each CDR3 protein has one entry. The sample consists of some 600,000 distinct CDR3 sequences, about 7% of them appearing once. Among all donors, each was a healthy Caucasian. These same records also appear under a second study, on yellow fever vaccine responses in identical twins.

Sequenced material: PBMCs. This TCR was sampled from a woman aged 18 to 35 in good health. The chain carries TRBV28 and TRBJ2-3; unclear D gene. The CDR3 DNA sequence: TGTGCCAGCACCAACCCATTCCCAGATACGCAGTATTTT. Residues: CASTNPFPDTQYF.